This TCR beta chain is from a study of shared clonotypes between healthy human individuals. Under the authors' procedure: ImmunoSEQ only sent back junction sequences with no quality scores, so filtering was done differently. Generated by immunoSEQ multiplex PCR, the TCRdb table keeps only in-frame clones and is missing some. V and J calls and clone size are copied from that table; D and trimming were computed from the DNA. This table holds some 740,000 clones, 80% to 95% found once. Study outcomes and limitations: Only blood was sampled, and tissue TCR repertoires likely differ from blood ones.

CDR1 is SGHDN, CDR2 FVKESK, per germline. V was cut by 1 base and J by 5 bases, with 9 bases left in between. CDR3 length equals 13 residues. CD45RO-negative CD8 cells positively selected for CCR7 made up the naive population, which excluded terminally differentiated effector memory CD45RA+ cells. All donors were healthy HIV-negative adults lacking recent acute infections or vaccinations. This clone was recorded only once. What it recognizes is unknown. The chain carries TRBV14 and TRBJ2-7; D may correspond to TRBD1 or TRBD2 (5 bases each). The sample consisted of naive CD8+ T cells sorted from blood. The receptor comes from a man between 25 and 39 years old in good health. CDR3 sequence (DNA): TGTGCCAGCAGCCAAGGGGGGATACACGAGCAGTACTTC. It specifies CASSQGGIHEQYF.